This entry describes one T cell receptor beta chain. Its antigen remains unknown. PBMCs were obtained from 9 to 10 ml fresh peripheral blood. Amplified TCR beta CDR3 regions derived from RNA transcripts. The study used the HTBI primer set for a first-round RT-PCR of the TCR CDR3. In TCRdb, the multiplex PCR reads were re-called with MiXCR into one record per CDR3 protein. Of roughly 350,000 distinct CDR3 sequences in the sample, roughly 14% were seen once. These data originate in a study of T cells in Graves' hyperthyroidism and ophthalmopathy. Overall study results and limits: Ophthalmopathy was separated from stable hyperthyroidism by a 13 V-J model.

Germline V lookup: CDR1 MNHNS, CDR2 SASEGT. V lost 7 bases and J lost 4, with 10 bases in between. The CDR3 length is 13 residues. The chain recombines TRBV6-1 with TRBJ1-4, with a weak D call TRBD1 (6 bases). This clonotype was sampled from a woman aged 25-40 years with Graves' ophthalmopathy. Input material: blood. The CDR3 sequence: CASKRTVNEKLFF. CDR3 nucleotides: TGTGCCAGCAAAAGGACAGTTAATGAAAAACTGTTTTTT.